A selection of T cell receptor beta chains follows, all from one sample in a study of control samples from healthy donors and cancer patients. Clones were read by immunoSEQ multiplex PCR, and TCRdb kept only the in-frame ones, dropping some. This sample has about 110,000 clones; roughly 91% occur once, and the top ten carry approximately 15%. Material: blood. The receptors originated from a woman aged 45-65 years in good health. Both conserved end residues are part of each CDR3. D genes are given only for firm matches. The size field is filled for only some rows; it gives once, few, many or a size class.

TRBD1	TRBV7-9	TRBJ1-1	-	CASSSSGTGDTEAFF	TGTGCCAGCAGCTCCTCCGGGACAGGAGACACTGAAGCTTTCTTT
-	TRBV29-1	TRBJ1-2	-	CSVVATEYGYTF	TGCAGCGTTGTCGCCACGGAATATGGCTACACCTTC
TRBD1	TRBV12-3/TRBV12-4	TRBJ2-1	-	CATVDREPNEQFF	TGTGCCACAGTGGACAGGGAGCCCAATGAGCAGTTCTTC
TRBD1	TRBV3-1/TRBV3-2	TRBJ1-1	-	CASTLTGGITEAFF	TGTGCCAGCACCCTAACAGGGGGAATTACTGAAGCTTTCTTT
-	TRBV7-3	TRBJ1-3	-	CASSPTGQGGGNTIYF	TGTGCCAGCAGCCCGACCGGGCAGGGAGGTGGAAACACCATATATTTT
TRBD1	TRBV5-1	TRBJ2-6	-	CASSLTGGLGANVLTF	TGCGCCAGCAGCCTCACAGGGGGCCTTGGGGCCAACGTCCTGACTTTC
TRBD2	TRBV6-6	TRBJ2-5	-	CASSGVGGGRETQYF	TGTGCCAGCAGTGGCGTCGGCGGGGGTCGGGAGACCCAGTACTTC
-	TRBV28	TRBJ1-3	few	CASSPAGNTIYF	TGTGCCAGCAGCCCTGCAGGAAACACCATATATTTT
-	TRBV7-2	TRBJ1-2	-	CASDKFDGVYGYTF	TGTGCCAGCGACAAATTCGACGGCGTTTATGGCTACACCTTC
TRBD1	TRBV10-1	TRBJ1-3	-	CASSDGQGNEKCSGNTIYF	TGCGCCAGCAGTGATGGACAGGGAAACGAAAAATGCTCTGGAAACACCATATATTTT
TRBD2	TRBV5-1	TRBJ2-1	-	CASSTIAGQHNEQFF	TGCGCCAGCAGCACTATAGCGGGCCAACACAATGAGCAGTTCTTC
-	TRBV18	TRBJ1-2	once	CASSPTSEGSPYGYTF	TGTGCCAGCTCACCCACGTCCGAGGGCTCCCCCTATGGCTACACCTTC
-	TRBV6-4	TRBJ1-4	-	CASSDCHRLEEKLFF	TGTGCCAGCAGTGATTGCCACAGGCTTGAGGAAAAACTGTTTTTT
TRBD1	TRBV27	TRBJ1-5	-	CASSRDRDQPQHF	TGTGCCAGCAGCCGGGACAGGGATCAGCCCCAGCATTTT
TRBD1	TRBV9	TRBJ2-4	once	CASTDRQGLDKNIQYF	TGTGCCAGCACGGATCGACAGGGGTTGGACAAAAACATTCAGTACTTC
-	TRBV3-1/TRBV3-2	TRBJ2-5	-	CASSQLKKVSETQYF	TGTGCCAGCAGCCAGTTAAAAAAGGTGTCGGAGACCCAGTACTTC
-	TRBV18	TRBJ1-6	-	CASSPSRTDSPLHF	TGTGCCAGCTCACCAAGCCGGACAGATTCACCCCTCCACTTT
TRBD2	TRBV9	TRBJ2-3	-	CASSVAHGGADTDTQYF	TGTGCCAGCAGCGTAGCTCACGGGGGGGCGGATACAGATACGCAGTATTTT
TRBD1	TRBV5-6	TRBJ1-1	-	CASSPGGRDTEAFF	TGTGCCAGCAGCCCAGGGGGCCGGGACACTGAAGCTTTCTTT
-	TRBV3-1/TRBV3-2	TRBJ2-1	-	CASSQDGGDEQFF	TGTGCCAGCAGCCAAGATGGGGGCGATGAGCAGTTCTTC
-	TRBV7-3	TRBJ2-3	-	CASSPGPGGTQYF	TGTGCCAGCAGCCCCGGGCCCGGCGGTACGCAGTATTTT
-	TRBV7-5	TRBJ1-3	once	CARSTDHPEDRNTIYF	TGTGCCAGAAGCACAGACCACCCCGAGGACAGAAACACCATATATTTT
-	TRBV24-1	TRBJ1-1	-	CASKRGEWTEAFF	TGTGCCTCGAAAAGGGGGGAGTGGACTGAAGCTTTCTTT
TRBD1	TRBV6-5	TRBJ1-5	-	CASRSGQGSNQPQHF	TGTGCCAGCAGGTCCGGACAGGGTAGCAATCAGCCCCAGCATTTT
-	TRBV20-1	TRBJ2-1	-	CSARAWQEQFF	TGCAGTGCTAGGGCTTGGCAGGAGCAGTTCTTC
TRBD2	TRBV24-1	TRBJ2-3	-	CATSDPGRGLNTDTQYF	TGTGCCACCAGTGACCCAGGGAGGGGCCTTAATACAGATACGCAGTATTTT
-	TRBV27	TRBJ2-5	-	CASSFPDVEETQYF	TGTGCCAGCAGTTTCCCCGACGTCGAAGAGACCCAGTACTTC
-	TRBV11-3	TRBJ2-1	-	CASSLEWTLSTSYNEQFF	TGTGCCAGCAGCCTAGAGTGGACGTTGAGTACCTCCTACAATGAGCAGTTCTTC
TRBD2	TRBV3-1/TRBV3-2	TRBJ2-1	-	CASRSGLAHNEQFF	TGTGCCAGCAGGTCCGGACTAGCTCACAATGAGCAGTTCTTC
TRBD2	TRBV7-6	TRBJ2-1	-	CASSRGLAFHNEQFF	TGTGCCAGCAGCCGGGGACTAGCGTTCCACAATGAGCAGTTCTTC
TRBD1	TRBV9	TRBJ1-3	once	CASSVTGDRDTPGSGNTIYF	TGTGCCAGCAGCGTAACGGGGGACAGGGACACTCCAGGCTCTGGAAACACCATATATTTT
-	TRBV2	TRBJ2-2	few	CASSVSGLGELFF	TGTGCCAGCAGTGTTTCGGGTTTAGGGGAGCTGTTTTTT
TRBD1	TRBV12-3/TRBV12-4	TRBJ1-1	-	CASSGGQPEAFF	TGTGCCAGCAGCGGGGGACAGCCTGAAGCTTTCTTT
TRBD1	TRBV9	TRBJ2-5	-	CASSVRGLDSLQETQYF	TGTGCCAGCAGCGTTAGGGGGCTGGACTCGCTCCAAGAGACCCAGTACTTC
-	TRBV6-4	TRBJ1-6	-	CASSDDRYSPLHF	TGTGCCAGCAGCGATGACCGCTATTCACCCCTCCACTTT
TRBD1	TRBV6-5	TRBJ1-4	few	CASSRDSLNEKLFF	TGTGCCAGCAGCCGGGACAGTTTAAATGAAAAACTGTTTTTT
-	TRBV3-1/TRBV3-2	TRBJ1-2	-	CASSHLGHTNYGYTF	TGTGCCAGCAGCCATTTGGGGCACACTAACTATGGCTACACCTTC
TRBD2	TRBV19	TRBJ2-1	-	CASSPLGLAGVQNEQFF	TGTGCCAGTAGTCCCCTCGGACTAGCGGGAGTCCAAAATGAGCAGTTCTTC
-	TRBV7-2	TRBJ2-5	-	CASSSGETQYF	TGTGCCAGCAGCTCTGGAGAGACCCAGTACTTC
-	TRBV6-1	TRBJ2-7	-	CASSEGGGPQQYF	TGTGCCAGCAGTGAAGGGGGGGGGCCTCAGCAGTACTTC
TRBD2	TRBV7-3	TRBJ2-3	-	CASSLNAGVDTDTQYF	TGTGCCAGCAGCTTAAACGCGGGAGTGGACACAGATACGCAGTATTTT
-	TRBV7-9	TRBJ2-2	-	CASSRRQSGTGELFF	TGTGCCAGCAGCCGTAGACAGTCGGGCACCGGGGAGCTGTTTTTT
-	TRBV18	TRBJ1-1	-	CASSPGNEAFF	TGTGCCAGCTCCCCGGGGAATGAAGCTTTCTTT
-	TRBV10-3	TRBJ2-1	-	CAISLGERGNEQFF	TGTGCCATCAGCCTGGGGGAGAGGGGCAATGAGCAGTTCTTC
-	TRBV7-9	TRBJ2-3	-	CASSLSLQYTDTQYF	TGTGCCAGCAGCCTCTCTCTCCAGTATACAGATACGCAGTATTTT
-	TRBV5-8	TRBJ2-1	-	CATPLALEHEQFF	TGTGCTACCCCCTTGGCCCTGGAGCATGAGCAGTTCTTC
-	TRBV28	TRBJ1-1	-	CASSPFFAEAFF	TGTGCCAGCAGCCCTTTCTTTGCTGAAGCTTTCTTT
-	TRBV5-1	TRBJ2-5	once	CASSFEGMETQYF	TGCGCCAGCAGCTTCGAGGGGATGGAGACCCAGTACTTC
-	TRBV9	TRBJ1-6	-	CASSVDGGRAPLHF	TGTGCCAGCAGCGTAGATGGGGGCAGGGCACCCCTCCACTTT
-	TRBV3-1/TRBV3-2	TRBJ1-1	-	CASSQGGVNTEAFF	TGTGCCAGCAGCCAAGGAGGTGTGAACACTGAAGCTTTCTTT
TRBD2	TRBV7-3	TRBJ2-1	-	CASSLGGRVNNEQFF	TGTGCCAGCAGCTTGGGCGGGAGGGTAAACAATGAGCAGTTCTTC
-	TRBV3-1/TRBV3-2	TRBJ2-1	-	CASSQAYYNEQFF	TGTGCCAGCAGCCAGGCCTACTACAATGAGCAGTTCTTC
-	TRBV23-1	TRBJ1-3	-	CASSLLAPGNTIYF	TGCGCCAGCAGTCTCCTGGCGCCTGGAAACACCATATATTTT
TRBD1	TRBV5-1	TRBJ1-2	-	CASKVRGAPYYGYTF	TGCGCCAGCAAGGTCAGGGGGGCCCCTTACTATGGCTACACCTTC
-	TRBV25-1	TRBJ2-7	-	CASSVVQAPFYEQYF	TGTGCCAGCAGTGTAGTTCAGGCACCTTTCTACGAGCAGTACTTC